The rows below give T cell receptor beta chains drawn from one sample of a study of regulatory T cells in long-lasting Graves disease. A single record per CDR3 protein comes from TCRdb applying MiXCR to the multiplex PCR reads. Counted here are about 430,000 distinct CDR3 sequences, 14% to 15% occurring once; the ten biggest clones make up over 7.5%. This same sample was also part of a study on T cells in Graves' hyperthyroidism and ophthalmopathy.

The sequencing here drew on peripheral blood mononuclear cells (PBMCs), taken at new diagnosis, from a patient treated with antithyroid drugs. The receptors come from a woman aged 40 to 49 with Graves disease. The CDR3 runs from the conserved cysteine through the conserved F or W. D genes are given only for firm matches. A row's size may be missing; if present it is once, few, many or a size class.

CASSESGTPAYYEQYF	TGTGCCAGCAGTGAATCGGGGACCCCCGCTTACTACGAGCAGTACTTC	.	TRBV2	.	TRBJ2-7
CASDKGRSDTQYF	TGTGCCAGCGACAAGGGCCGATCAGATACGCAGTATTTT	many	TRBV6-2/TRBV6-3	.	TRBJ2-3
CSAGRGGIAGVKEQYF	TGCAGTGCTGGTCGGGGTGGGATAGCGGGAGTAAAGGAGCAGTACTTC	few	TRBV20-1	TRBD2	TRBJ2-7
CSVDSSLNEQFF	TGCAGCGTTGACTCAAGCTTGAATGAGCAGTTCTTC	few	TRBV29-1	.	TRBJ2-1
CASSIAGGRETQYF	TGTGCCAGTAGTATAGCGGGAGGGCGGGAGACCCAGTACTTC	many	TRBV19	TRBD2	TRBJ2-5
CASRMAQAGTGELFF	TGTGCCAGCAGGATGGCTCAGGCCGGCACCGGGGAGCTGTTTTTT	.	TRBV6-1	.	TRBJ2-2
CASRGTSGRTYEQYF	TGTGCCAGCAGAGGAACTAGCGGGAGAACCTACGAGCAGTACTTC	.	TRBV6-1	TRBD2	TRBJ2-7
CASSVRLAGGFLRPEQYF	TGCGCCAGCAGCGTTAGACTAGCGGGAGGGTTCCTTCGTCCGGAGCAGTACTTC	.	TRBV4-1	TRBD2	TRBJ2-7
CASSPTAGNVNIQYF	TGTGCCAGCAGTCCGACGGCGGGAAACGTAAACATTCAGTACTTC	.	TRBV27	.	TRBJ2-4
CASSQGTSSGNTIYF	TGTGCCAGCAGCCAAGGGACAAGCTCTGGAAACACCATATATTTT	.	TRBV14	.	TRBJ1-3
CASSYSTSGSEQFF	TGTGCCAGCAGTTACAGTACTAGCGGGAGTGAGCAGTTCTTC	.	TRBV6-2/TRBV6-3	TRBD2	TRBJ2-1
CASREGTSLAREQFF	TGTGCCAGCAGGGAGGGGACATCATTGGCGCGTGAGCAGTTCTTC	many	TRBV2	.	TRBJ2-1
CASSSAVLPGHEQYF	TGTGCCAGCAGTTCCGCAGTTCTCCCCGGCCACGAGCAGTACTTC	few	TRBV7-9	.	TRBJ2-7
CASSPWTGDLISGANVLTF	TGTGCCAGCAGCCCATGGACAGGAGATCTTATATCTGGGGCCAACGTCCTGACTTTC	many	TRBV11-3	TRBD1	TRBJ2-6
CASSPETGLTGELFF	TGTGCCAGCTCACCAGAGACAGGGCTGACCGGGGAGCTGTTTTTT	many	TRBV18	TRBD1	TRBJ2-2
CASSRQGGGGELFF	TGTGCCAGCAGTAGACAGGGGGGCGGCGGGGAGCTGTTTTTT	.	TRBV6-1	TRBD1	TRBJ2-2
CASSFRGNTGELFF	TGCGCCAGCTCATTTAGGGGAAACACCGGGGAGCTGTTTTTT	few	TRBV4-1	.	TRBJ2-2
CASSLLETENTGELFF	TGCGCCAGCAGCCTACTCGAGACAGAGAACACCGGGGAGCTGTTTTTT	.	TRBV5-1	.	TRBJ2-2
CASSFGIGSYEQYF	TGCGCCAGCAGTTTTGGGATCGGGTCCTACGAGCAGTACTTC	few	TRBV12-3/TRBV12-4	.	TRBJ2-7
CASSLTVSAGELFF	TGTGCCAGCAGCTTAACCGTGTCCGCCGGGGAGCTGTTTTTT	few	TRBV7-2	.	TRBJ2-2
CASYQGAENYGYTF	TGTGCCAGCTACCAGGGGGCGGAGAACTATGGCTACACCTTC	few	TRBV28	TRBD1	TRBJ1-2
CASSIVWPSGFTGELFF	TGTGCCAGTAGTATTGTTTGGCCTAGCGGGTTCACCGGGGAGCTGTTTTTT	many	TRBV19	TRBD2	TRBJ2-2
CASSTYRDRSTDTQYF	TGTGCCAGCAGTACTTACCGGGACAGGAGCACAGATACGCAGTATTTT	many	TRBV2	TRBD1	TRBJ2-3
CASRLGKGGNTGELFF	TGTGCCAGCAGACTAGGGAAGGGAGGGAACACCGGGGAGCTGTTTTTT	many	TRBV6-1	.	TRBJ2-2
CASSLGQRSYNEQFF	TGTGCCAGCTCACTGGGACAGCGCTCCTACAATGAGCAGTTCTTC	few	TRBV18	TRBD1	TRBJ2-1
CASSLLPSSPGRGTGELFF	TGTGCCAGCAGTTTACTCCCCTCTAGCCCAGGGAGAGGAACCGGGGAGCTGTTTTTT	few	TRBV27	.	TRBJ2-2
CASSTTGGSKLFF	TGTGCCAGCAGCACTACGGGGGGGAGTAAGCTGTTTTTT	.	TRBV12-3/TRBV12-4	TRBD2	TRBJ2-2
CASRSTGTGMEKLFF	TGTGCCAGCAGATCTACCGGGACAGGGATGGAAAAACTGTTTTTT	many	TRBV11-2	TRBD1	TRBJ1-4
CASSLAGTTSTDTQYF	TGTGCCAGCAGCTTAGCGGGAACTACCAGCACAGATACGCAGTATTTT	many	TRBV11-2	.	TRBJ2-3
CASSRFSGNTIYF	TGTGCCAGCAGCCGATTCTCTGGAAACACCATATATTTT	.	TRBV28	.	TRBJ1-3
CASSFLDKGYEQYF	TGTGCCAGCAGTTTTCTAGATAAAGGCTACGAGCAGTACTTC	many	TRBV28	.	TRBJ2-7
CASSGSIGSNQPQHF	TGTGCCAGTAGTGGCAGTATAGGTAGCAATCAGCCCCAGCATTTT	.	TRBV19	.	TRBJ1-5
CASSLALNYGYTF	TGTGCCAGCAGTTTAGCCCTGAACTATGGCTACACCTTC	many	TRBV12-3/TRBV12-4	.	TRBJ1-2
CASQRDRAPDTQYF	TGTGCCTCCCAAAGGGACAGGGCCCCAGATACGCAGTATTTT	many	TRBV28	TRBD1	TRBJ2-3
CASSTVRGTETQYF	TGTGCCAGTAGTACCGTCAGGGGAACCGAGACCCAGTACTTC	many	TRBV19	.	TRBJ2-5
CSARPGQDTGELFF	TGCAGTGCTCGTCCCGGACAGGACACCGGGGAGCTGTTTTTT	many	TRBV20-1	TRBD1	TRBJ2-2
CASSEYGARGVSGNTIYF	TGTGCCAGCAGTGAATACGGAGCGCGAGGAGTCTCTGGAAACACCATATATTTT	.	TRBV25-1	.	TRBJ1-3
CSAPGLATYNEQFF	TGCAGTGCCCCGGGACTAGCCACATACAATGAGCAGTTCTTC	many	TRBV20-1	TRBD2	TRBJ2-1
CSAPGLAGDEQYF	TGCAGTGCCCCGGGACTAGCGGGAGACGAGCAGTACTTC	many	TRBV20-1	TRBD2	TRBJ2-7
CASSPSSGSPYNEQFF	TGTGCCAGCTCACCCTCTAGCGGGAGTCCCTACAATGAGCAGTTCTTC	many	TRBV18	TRBD2	TRBJ2-1